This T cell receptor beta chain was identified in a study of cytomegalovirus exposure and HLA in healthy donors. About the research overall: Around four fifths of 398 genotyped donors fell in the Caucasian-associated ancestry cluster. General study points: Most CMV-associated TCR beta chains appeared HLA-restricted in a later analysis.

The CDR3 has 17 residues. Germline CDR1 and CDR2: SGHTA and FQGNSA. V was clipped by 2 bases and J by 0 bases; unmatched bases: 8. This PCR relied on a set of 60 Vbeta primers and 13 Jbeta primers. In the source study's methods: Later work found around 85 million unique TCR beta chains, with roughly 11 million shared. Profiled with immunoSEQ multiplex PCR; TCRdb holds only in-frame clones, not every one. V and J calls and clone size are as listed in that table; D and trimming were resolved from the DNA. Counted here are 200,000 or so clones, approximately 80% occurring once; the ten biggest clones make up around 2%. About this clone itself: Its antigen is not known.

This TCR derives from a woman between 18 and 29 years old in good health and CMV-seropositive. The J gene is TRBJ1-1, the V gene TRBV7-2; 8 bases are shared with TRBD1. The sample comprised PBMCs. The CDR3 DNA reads TGTGCCAGCAGCTTACTCTCAGGGGGCATTATGAACACTGAAGCTTTCTTT. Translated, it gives CASSLLSGGIMNTEAFF.